This T cell receptor beta chain was retrieved from a study of T cells in Graves' hyperthyroidism and ophthalmopathy. The germline V gene has CDR1 SNHLY and CDR2 FYNNEI. CDR3 length: 15 residues. Between the trimmed V and J ends, which lost 6 bases and 1 base, there was a span of 15 bases. RNA transcripts provided the source from which TCR beta CDR3 regions were amplified. The HTBI set primed first-round TCR CDR3 RT-PCR. Each CDR3 protein gets one entry after TCRdb re-called the multiplex PCR reads with MiXCR. The sample lists hundreds of thousands of distinct CDR3 sequences, approximately 15% occurring once. The sample holds many counts of this clonotype. The antigen remains undetermined. Study findings and constraints: Most clonotypes expanded in thyroid above 0.001 were likewise present in blood.

This sequence was found in a middle-aged woman with Graves' ophthalmopathy. V gene TRBV2 combines with J gene TRBJ1-1; D gene unclear. Sequenced material: blood. In DNA, the CDR3 is TGTGCCAGCAGACCCCCGGGCGGGCGGAACACTGAAGCTTTCTTT. It yields the protein CASRPPGGRNTEAFF.